This is a list of T cell receptor beta chains from one sample in a study of control samples from healthy donors and cancer patients. TCRdb keeps only in-frame clones here, not all; method: immunoSEQ multiplex PCR. The sample lists roughly 90,000 clones, roughly 82% occurring once. The sample consisted of blood. The receptor source for this set is an older woman in good health. Both conserved end residues are part of each CDR3. A D gene is named only where the DNA matches it firmly. Where a row states a size, it is once, few, many or the class of an expanded clone; other rows omit it.

TRBD2	TRBV6-4	TRBJ2-1	once	CASRSYLAGRYNEQFF	TGTGCCAGCAGATCCTACCTAGCGGGAAGGTACAATGAGCAGTTCTTC
TRBD1	TRBV18	TRBJ1-1	.	CASSPTGTGLGAFF	TGTGCCAGCTCACCAACCGGGACAGGGTTGGGGGCTTTCTTT
TRBD2	TRBV18	TRBJ2-7	.	CASSRGLAGDEQYF	TGTGCCAGCTCACGGGGACTAGCGGGAGACGAGCAGTACTTC
.	TRBV28	TRBJ1-1	.	CASSLGGPQKAFF	TGTGCCAGCAGCCTGGGGGGGCCCCAAAAAGCTTTCTTT
TRBD1	TRBV19	TRBJ1-4	.	CASREQGNGNEKLFF	TGTGCCAGTAGAGAACAGGGGAATGGTAATGAAAAACTGTTTTTT
TRBD1	TRBV2	TRBJ1-6	.	CASSEATGVNNSPLHF	TGTGCCAGCAGTGAAGCGACAGGGGTTAATAATTCACCCCTCCACTTT
.	TRBV6-6	TRBJ1-1	.	CASSRAGATEAFF	TGTGCCAGCAGTCGTGCGGGAGCCACTGAAGCTTTCTTT
.	TRBV6-2/TRBV6-3	TRBJ2-1	.	CASSYSPGDRYNEQFF	TGTGCCAGCAGTTACAGCCCGGGGGACCGCTACAATGAGCAGTTCTTC
TRBD2	TRBV12-3/TRBV12-4	TRBJ2-7	.	CASTRTSGYEQYF	TGTGCCAGCACCCGGACTAGCGGCTACGAGCAGTACTTC
.	TRBV27	TRBJ2-7	once	CASTSGGGDRSYEQYF	TGTGCCAGCACCAGCGGTGGTGGAGACAGATCCTACGAGCAGTACTTC
TRBD1	TRBV27	TRBJ1-4	.	CASSRDRGEKLFF	TGTGCCAGCAGCCGGGACAGGGGTGAAAAACTGTTTTTT
.	TRBV3-1/TRBV3-2	TRBJ1-2	.	CASQGYSGANYGYTF	TGTGCCAGCCAGGGATATTCGGGAGCTAACTATGGCTACACCTTC
.	TRBV9	TRBJ2-1	.	CVTSSSEQFF	TGTGTCACCAGCAGCAGTGAGCAGTTCTTC
TRBD1	TRBV27	TRBJ1-2	few	CASSPGQGLGYTF	TGTGCCAGCAGTCCGGGACAGGGTCTCGGCTACACCTTC
TRBD2	TRBV5-1	TRBJ2-7	once	CASSLEPGLASYYEQYF	TGCGCCAGCAGCTTGGAGCCGGGACTAGCGAGCTATTACGAGCAGTACTTC
TRBD2	TRBV6-1	TRBJ2-1	.	CASSGTSGSISYNEQFF	TGTGCCAGCAGTGGGACTAGCGGGAGTATTTCCTACAATGAGCAGTTCTTC
TRBD1	TRBV7-2	TRBJ2-7	.	CASSTEGAQYF	TGTGCCAGCAGCACAGAGGGGGCGCAGTACTTC
.	TRBV7-9	TRBJ2-1	.	CASSLGPTGSYNEQFF	TGTGCCAGCAGCCTCGGTCCCACCGGCTCCTACAATGAGCAGTTCTTC
.	TRBV7-6	TRBJ1-5	.	CASSLLAANQPQHF	TGTGCCAGCAGCTTACTCGCCGCCAATCAGCCCCAGCATTTT
TRBD1	TRBV6-2/TRBV6-3	TRBJ2-7	.	CASSYSGRGREQYF	TGTGCCAGCAGTTACTCGGGCAGGGGGCGCGAGCAGTACTTC
TRBD2	TRBV3-1/TRBV3-2	TRBJ2-3	.	CASRKGVAGASTDTQYF	TGTGCCAGCAGGAAGGGAGTAGCGGGGGCTAGCACAGATACGCAGTATTTT
TRBD2	TRBV5-1	TRBJ2-5	.	CASTSGLAQETQYF	TGCGCCAGCACCTCTGGACTAGCGCAAGAGACCCAGTACTTC
TRBD2	TRBV4-3	TRBJ2-2	few	CASSQDPPLSSGGASGELFF	TGCGCCAGCAGCCAAGACCCCCCTCTCTCTAGCGGGGGGGCCTCCGGGGAGCTGTTTTTT
.	TRBV6-1	TRBJ1-1	once	CASSEDGGGGTEAFF	TGTGCCAGCAGTGAAGATGGGGGAGGAGGCACTGAAGCTTTCTTT
.	TRBV27	TRBJ2-2	.	CASSTARAGELFF	TGTGCCAGCAGTACAGCCCGGGCTGGGGAGCTGTTTTTT
.	TRBV19	TRBJ2-3	.	CASSIYGSDTQYF	TGTGCCAGTAGTATTTATGGGTCGGATACGCAGTATTTT
TRBD1	TRBV29-1	TRBJ2-7	.	CSGGQGEREQYF	TGCAGCGGGGGACAGGGGGAGCGCGAGCAGTACTTC
TRBD1	TRBV5-1	TRBJ1-4	few	CASSLQGAGDEKLFF	TGCGCCAGCAGCTTGCAGGGGGCGGGAGATGAAAAACTGTTTTTT
.	TRBV29-1	TRBJ1-5	.	CSVEGSGDQPQHF	TGCAGCGTTGAGGGGTCGGGGGACCAGCCCCAGCATTTT
.	TRBV4-1	TRBJ1-2	.	CASSQEEEGLYGYTF	TGCGCCAGCAGCCAAGAAGAGGAGGGACTCTATGGCTACACCTTC
.	TRBV29-1	TRBJ1-3	.	CSVEGSSGNTIYF	TGCAGCGTTGAAGGGAGCTCTGGAAACACCATATATTTT
.	TRBV6-5	TRBJ2-7	.	CASKGTRSSYEQYF	TGTGCCAGCAAGGGTACTAGGTCATCCTACGAGCAGTACTTC
.	TRBV11-2	TRBJ2-1	.	CASSSDVGQFF	TGTGCCAGCAGCTCCGACGTGGGGCAGTTCTTC
.	TRBV28	TRBJ1-1	.	CASSLSYEAFF	TGTGCCAGCAGTTTATCCTATGAAGCTTTCTTT
.	TRBV28	TRBJ2-1	.	CASKRGRWANEQFF	TGTGCCAGCAAACGGGGGCGGTGGGCCAATGAGCAGTTCTTC
.	TRBV4-1	TRBJ2-7	.	CASSQDWRTASSYEQYF	TGCGCCAGCAGCCAAGACTGGAGGACAGCCTCCTCCTACGAGCAGTACTTC
.	TRBV6-1	TRBJ1-4	.	CASSETTTNEKLFF	TGTGCCAGCAGTGAAACAACAACTAATGAAAAACTGTTTTTT
.	TRBV18	TRBJ2-5	.	CASSQRTQEETQYF	TGTGCCAGCTCGCAAAGGACCCAAGAAGAGACCCAGTACTTC
TRBD1	TRBV6-4	TRBJ2-7	.	CASSPDPGTDEQYF	TGTGCCAGCAGTCCAGACCCCGGGACAGACGAGCAGTACTTC
.	TRBV6-4	TRBJ1-1	.	CAREWGSAFF	TGTGCCAGAGAGTGGGGGTCGGCTTTCTTT